This T cell receptor (beta chain) was sequenced in a study of CD8 T cells in ankylosing spondylitis. Study-wide points: It was reported that disease-linked clones were significantly enriched in matched ankylosing spondylitis synovial fluid. Made up of several highly homologous variants, a TCR beta motif appeared characteristic of ankylosing spondylitis blood.

Making the TCR beta libraries involved quantitative 5'-RACE with molecular barcodes. TCRdb re-called the 5' RACE reads through MiXCR, storing one row per CDR3 protein. Of over 200,000 distinct CDR3 sequences listed, approximately 16% are singletons. About this clonotype itself: The antigen is not known.

The TCR sequence derives from a male donor with ankylosing spondylitis. Source material: blood, either unsorted or a sorted T cell fraction (not recorded which).

CDR3 bases: TGCGCCAGCAGCCAAGAGGCCAGGGAACAAGAGACCCAGTACTTC. Amino acid sequence: CASSQEAREQETQYF. The gene calls are TRBV4-1 and TRBJ2-5, with D maybe TRBD1 (5 bases). Trimming took off 0 bases at V and 2 bases at J, with 10 bases between the two ends. This CDR3 region has 15 residues. CDR1 is MGHRA and CDR2 is YSYEKL in the germline V gene.